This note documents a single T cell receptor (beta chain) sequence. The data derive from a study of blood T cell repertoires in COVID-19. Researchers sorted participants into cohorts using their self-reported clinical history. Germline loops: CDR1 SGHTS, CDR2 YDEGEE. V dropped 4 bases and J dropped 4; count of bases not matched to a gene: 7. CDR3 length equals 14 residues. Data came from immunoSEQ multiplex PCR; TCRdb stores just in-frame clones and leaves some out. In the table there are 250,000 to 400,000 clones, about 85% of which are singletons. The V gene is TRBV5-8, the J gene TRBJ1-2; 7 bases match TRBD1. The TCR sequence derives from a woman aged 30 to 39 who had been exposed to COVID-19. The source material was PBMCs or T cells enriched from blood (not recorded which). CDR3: CASSEPGQIYGYTF. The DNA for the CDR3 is TGTGCCAGCAGCGAACCGGGACAGATCTATGGCTACACCTTC.